This is a list of T cell receptor beta chains from one sample in a study of T-cell memory formation after mild COVID-19. TCRdb itself ran the 5' RACE reads through MiXCR, one entry per CDR3 protein. The sample holds 250,000 to 350,000 distinct CDR3 sequences, roughly an eighth seen once. Source material: PBMCs or a T cell subset sorted from them (not recorded which). These receptor sequences come from a man between 18 and 35 years old who had mild COVID-19 (a few samples of this study predate the infection). Cell type and time point are not known. CDR3s include the opening cysteine and the closing phenylalanine or tryptophan. The D gene is left open where the match is weak. For some rows the clone size is stated as once, few or many, or as a class when expanded; others skip it.

D gene,clone size,J gene,V gene,CDR3 DNA,CDR3 protein
NA,few,TRBJ2-6,TRBV4-1,TGCGCCAGCAGGGGGGGGGCCAACGTCCTGACTTTC,CASRGGANVLTF
NA,NA,TRBJ1-5,TRBV30,TGTGCCTGGAGTGGTGGTACAAGTAGCAATCAGCCCCAGCATTTT,CAWSGGTSSNQPQHF
NA,NA,TRBJ2-7,TRBV7-2,TGTGCCAGCAGCTTACAAGCGGCCTCCTACGAGCAGTACTTC,CASSLQAASYEQYF
TRBD1,NA,TRBJ2-7,TRBV6-1,TGTGCCAGCAGTCCGGAGACAGGGCCGGACGAGCAGTACTTC,CASSPETGPDEQYF
NA,few,TRBJ1-1,TRBV9,TGTGCCAGCAGCGTAGCTACGGTGAACACTGAAGCTTTCTTT,CASSVATVNTEAFF
NA,NA,TRBJ1-1,TRBV9,TGTGCCAGCAGCGTAGGGCTGGGGGGCACTGAAGCTTTCTTT,CASSVGLGGTEAFF
NA,NA,TRBJ2-2,TRBV5-6,TGTGCCAGCAGCCCTGCAGCGGGCCTGATCACCGGGGAGCTGTTTTTT,CASSPAAGLITGELFF
TRBD2,NA,TRBJ2-3,TRBV20-1,TGCAGTGCTAGAAGACTAGCGGGGGGCACAGATACGCAGTATTTT,CSARRLAGGTDTQYF
NA,NA,TRBJ2-1,TRBV10-3,TGTGCCATCAGTGTAGGCCCCAGTAGGTCCCCCTACAATGAGCAGTTCTTC,CAISVGPSRSPYNEQFF
NA,few,TRBJ1-5,TRBV6-2/TRBV6-3,TGTGCCAGCAGTGCATTAGGGGCGAATCAGCCCCAGCATTTT,CASSALGANQPQHF
TRBD1,NA,TRBJ2-3,TRBV15,TGTGCCACCAGCCCAACGGGACAGGGTTATCCCCCGCAGTATTTT,CATSPTGQGYPPQYF
NA,NA,TRBJ1-2,TRBV20-1,TGCAGTGCTAGATACAGGGTGCTCTATGGCTACACCTTC,CSARYRVLYGYTF
TRBD1,NA,TRBJ1-4,TRBV28,TGTGCCAGCGAAACAGGGGGCAGGGAAAAACTGTTTTTT,CASETGGREKLFF
NA,NA,TRBJ1-5,TRBV28,TGTGCCAGCAGTTTATGGCGGATCTCGGGGAGGGCAAATCAGCCCCAGCATTTT,CASSLWRISGRANQPQHF
NA,few,TRBJ2-2,TRBV9,TGTGCCAGCAGCGCCTTGGTCGGGGGGAACACCGGGGAGCTGTTTTTT,CASSALVGGNTGELFF
TRBD1,many,TRBJ2-7,TRBV7-6,TGTGCCAGCAGGAGGGACAGGAGCTCCTACGAGCAGTACTTC,CASRRDRSSYEQYF
NA,few,TRBJ1-1,TRBV15,TGTGCCACCAGCAGAGGGAAAACTGAAGCTTTCTTT,CATSRGKTEAFF
TRBD2,NA,TRBJ2-7,TRBV12-3/TRBV12-4,TGTGCCAGCAGTTTGACTAGCGGGGGGCAAGCTTCCTACGAGCAGTACTTC,CASSLTSGGQASYEQYF
NA,NA,TRBJ2-1,TRBV10-1,TGCGCCAGCGGATCGGACGGATACAATGAGCAGTTCTTC,CASGSDGYNEQFF
NA,NA,TRBJ2-5,TRBV10-3,TGTGCCATCAGTGATGTTGGGGGGCTCCGGGAGACCCAGTACTTC,CAISDVGGLRETQYF
NA,NA,TRBJ2-1,TRBV7-9,TGTGCCAGCAGCCGCCCACAGGACAATGAGCAGTTCTTC,CASSRPQDNEQFF
NA,NA,TRBJ1-5,TRBV6-9,TGTGCCAGCATTCCGGGGGCGAGCAATCAGCCCCAGCATTTT,CASIPGASNQPQHF
TRBD2,NA,TRBJ2-3,TRBV20-1,TGCAGTGCTAGCCCGAGCGGGACTAGCACAGATACGCAGTATTTT,CSASPSGTSTDTQYF
TRBD1,NA,TRBJ2-1,TRBV18,TGTGCCAGCTCACTGGGGACAGGCGGAGGTGAGCAGTTCTTC,CASSLGTGGGEQFF
NA,many,TRBJ2-7,TRBV20-1,TGCAGTGCTAGGTGGTATGTAACTAAGGACGAGCAGTACTTC,CSARWYVTKDEQYF
NA,NA,TRBJ2-2,TRBV28,TGTGCCAGCACCTGGGCCGGGGAGCTGTTTTTT,CASTWAGELFF
NA,NA,TRBJ2-5,TRBV4-2,TGTGCCAGCAGCCAAAAGGGGCCAGAGACCCAGTACTTC,CASSQKGPETQYF